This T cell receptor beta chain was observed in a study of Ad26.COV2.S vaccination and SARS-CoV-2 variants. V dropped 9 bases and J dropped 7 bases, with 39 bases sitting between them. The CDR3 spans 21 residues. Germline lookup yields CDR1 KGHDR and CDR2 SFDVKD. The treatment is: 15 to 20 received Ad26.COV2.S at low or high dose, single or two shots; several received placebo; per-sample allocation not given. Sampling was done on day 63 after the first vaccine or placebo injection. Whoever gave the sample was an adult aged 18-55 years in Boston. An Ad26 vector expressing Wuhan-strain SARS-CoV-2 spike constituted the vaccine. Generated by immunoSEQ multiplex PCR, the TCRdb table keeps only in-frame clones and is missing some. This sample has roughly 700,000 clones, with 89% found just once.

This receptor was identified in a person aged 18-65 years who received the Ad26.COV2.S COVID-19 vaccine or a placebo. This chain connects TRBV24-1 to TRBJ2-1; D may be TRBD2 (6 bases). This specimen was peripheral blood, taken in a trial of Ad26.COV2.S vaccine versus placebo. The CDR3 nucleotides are TGTGCCACCGAGGCAGGACTACCCATGATGAGGGGTGGTGGTATGACAAATGAGCAGTTCTTC. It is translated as CATEAGLPMMRGGGMTNEQFF.